These T cell receptor beta chains were read from a single sample in a study of cytomegalovirus exposure and HLA in healthy donors. TCRdb's table, derived via immunoSEQ multiplex PCR, lists solely in-frame clones and lacks some. The sample has around 60,000 clones. Material for sequencing was PBMCs. These TCRs come from a man aged 25-45 years in good health and CMV-seropositive. Each CDR3 is given with its conserved first and last residue. The order of the fields is D gene, J gene, V gene, CDR3 DNA, CDR3 protein. The D gene is left open where the match is weak.

NA | TRBJ1-6 | TRBV7-8 | TGTGCCAGCAGCGGTACAGGGTTTGCAGGGTCACCCCTCCACTTT | CASSGTGFAGSPLHF
TRBD2 | TRBJ2-5 | TRBV7-9 | TGTGCCAGCAGTGACCTAGCGGGGGGCCGGGAGACCCAGTACTTC | CASSDLAGGRETQYF
TRBD2 | TRBJ2-7 | TRBV2 | TGTGCCAGCAGTGTGCGGGGGGCGCAGGTGAGCGAGCAGTACTTC | CASSVRGAQVSEQYF
TRBD1 | TRBJ1-1 | TRBV5-1 | TGCGCCAGCAGCTTAGGGGACAGCGAGGGGGATTTCTTT | CASSLGDSEGDFF
NA | TRBJ2-1 | TRBV30 | TGTGCCTGGAGCCCAGGGCGCTCCTACAATGAGCAGCTCTTC | CAWSPGRSYNEQLF
TRBD1 | TRBJ2-7 | TRBV27 | TGTGCCAGCAGTTTACTAGACAGGGGACCCCCCTACGAGCAGTACTTC | CASSLLDRGPPYEQYF
TRBD2 | TRBJ2-1 | TRBV19 | TGTGCCAGTAGTAGCCATGGAGCGGGGGCACCGGGAGGCAATGAGCAGTTCTTC | CASSSHGAGAPGGNEQFF
NA | TRBJ2-7 | TRBV9 | TGTGCCAGCAGCGTAGTGCAGTTGGGCGAGCAGTACTTC | CASSVVQLGEQYF
NA | TRBJ2-7 | TRBV5-6 | TGTGCCAGCACCGGGTCCTACGAGCAGTACTTC | CASTGSYEQYF
NA | TRBJ1-1 | TRBV18 | TGTGCCAGCTCACCGCGGGACGGTGAAGCTTTCTTT | CASSPRDGEAFF
TRBD1 | TRBJ2-7 | TRBV4-2 | TGTGCCAGCAGCCAAGAGGGACAGACCTCCTACGAGCAGTACTTC | CASSQEGQTSYEQYF
TRBD1 | TRBJ1-5 | TRBV2 | TGTGCCAGCTCGGCAGGGGGGAGCAATCAGCCCCAGCATTTT | CASSAGGSNQPQHF
NA | TRBJ1-4 | TRBV30 | TGTGCCTGGAGGTCCTTAACCGCGAATGAAAAACTGTTTTTT | CAWRSLTANEKLFF
NA | TRBJ2-1 | TRBV28 | TGTGCCAGCAGTTTCCCAGGCCAGATCAATGAGCAGTTCTTC | CASSFPGQINEQFF
NA | TRBJ1-6 | TRBV2 | TGTGCCAGCATGGGTGGAGGAGCTTCACCCCTCCACTTT | CASMGGGASPLHF
NA | TRBJ2-1 | TRBV5-4 | TGTGCCAGCAGCTACACCCGGACGGGAAAGTCCGACAATGAGCAGTTCTTC | CASSYTRTGKSDNEQFF
NA | TRBJ2-7 | TRBV6-5 | TGTGCCAGCAGTTACACGAGCTCCTACGAGCAGTACTTC | CASSYTSSYEQYF
NA | TRBJ2-7 | TRBV7-9 | TGTGCCAGCAGCCCTGAGCAGGGGATCGCCTACGAGCAGTACTTC | CASSPEQGIAYEQYF
TRBD1 | TRBJ1-1 | TRBV5-1 | TGCGCCAGCAGCCTACAGGGGAATACTGAAGCTTTCTTT | CASSLQGNTEAFF
NA | TRBJ1-2 | TRBV5-1 | TGCGCCAGCAGCTGGGGGGGGGACACCTATGGCTACACCTTC | CASSWGGDTYGYTF
TRBD1 | TRBJ1-2 | TRBV6-1 | TGTGCCAGCAGACTAACAGGGGGCGGGGGCTACACCTTC | CASRLTGGGGYTF
TRBD1 | TRBJ2-2 | TRBV30 | TGTGCCGCCTACACCGGGACAGGGCGGCCCGGGGAGCTGTTTTTT | CAAYTGTGRPGELFF
NA | TRBJ1-5 | TRBV18 | TGTGCCAGCTCACCGGACAGATATCAGCCCCAGCATTTT | CASSPDRYQPQHF
NA | TRBJ2-1 | TRBV13 | TGTGCCAGCAGCTGGTCTGCCAGGGCCGCTGAGCAGTTCTTC | CASSWSARAAEQFF
TRBD1 | TRBJ2-1 | TRBV7-3 | TGTGCCAGCAGCTTAACAGGGACAGGCTTCTACAATGAGCAGTTCTTC | CASSLTGTGFYNEQFF
NA | TRBJ1-4 | TRBV19 | TGTGCCAGTAGTAAGGGGTTAAGTGAAAAACTGTTTTTT | CASSKGLSEKLFF
TRBD1 | TRBJ2-7 | TRBV7-2 | TGTGCCAGCAGCTCGTCGACAGGGGGCATCTACGAGCAGTACTTC | CASSSSTGGIYEQYF
NA | TRBJ1-1 | TRBV6-1 | TGTGCCAGCAGTAGACGCCAGGTCGGAACTGAAGCTTTCTTT | CASSRRQVGTEAFF
NA | TRBJ1-2 | TRBV9 | TGTGCCAGCAGCGTAGGGGAGGCGAGGGGCTACACCTTC | CASSVGEARGYTF
NA | TRBJ2-1 | TRBV5-1 | TGCGCCAGCAGCTTACTAGGCTCCTACAATGAGCAGTTCTTC | CASSLLGSYNEQFF
NA | TRBJ1-4 | TRBV7-9 | TGTGCCAGCAGCTTAGCCATATTGACAAATGAAAAACTGTTTTTT | CASSLAILTNEKLFF
TRBD2 | TRBJ2-3 | TRBV19 | TGTGCCAGTAGTTCGGGGGGGTCCACAGATACGCAGTATTTT | CASSSGGSTDTQYF
TRBD2 | TRBJ2-7 | TRBV7-3 | TGTGCCAGCAGCTTTAGCGGGGGGGCCGGGGAGCAGTACTTC | CASSFSGGAGEQYF
TRBD2 | TRBJ2-1 | TRBV2 | TGTGCCAGCAGATACCGAGCGGGGGCCTACAATGAGCAGTTCTTC | CASRYRAGAYNEQFF
TRBD2 | TRBJ2-3 | TRBV12-5 | TGTGCTAGTGGTTTGTCCGCCAAGGGAGGGACAGATACGCAGTATTTT | CASGLSAKGGTDTQYF
NA | TRBJ1-1 | TRBV30 | TGTGCCTGGAGCGACAGAGTGAACACTGAAGCTTTCTTT | CAWSDRVNTEAFF
NA | TRBJ2-3 | TRBV6-5 | TGTGCCAGCAGTTACGAGTCAACAGATACGCAGTATTTT | CASSYESTDTQYF
TRBD1 | TRBJ2-5 | TRBV25-1 | TGTGCCAGCAGTGAATGGGTGGGACAGGGGAGGGGAGAGACCCAGTACTTC | CASSEWVGQGRGETQYF
TRBD1 | TRBJ1-4 | TRBV12-5 | TGTGCTAGTGGTTTGGCGGGACAGGGGAATGAAAAACTGTTTTTT | CASGLAGQGNEKLFF
NA | TRBJ1-3 | TRBV30 | TGTGCCTGGAGTTCGCCACTAACTGACCCTGGAAACACCATATATTTT | CAWSSPLTDPGNTIYF
NA | TRBJ1-4 | TRBV28 | TGTGCCAGCAGTATTATACAGTCAACTAATGAAAAACTGTTTTTT | CASSIIQSTNEKLFF
TRBD2 | TRBJ2-3 | TRBV4-1 | TGCGCCAGCAGCCAGGGGACTAGCGGGGATACGCAGTATTTT | CASSQGTSGDTQYF
NA | TRBJ2-7 | TRBV11-2 | TGTGCCAGCAGCTTAGTCGGGCAGTACTTC | CASSLVGQYF
TRBD2 | TRBJ2-5 | TRBV5-1 | TGCGCCAGCACTCTAGCGGGGGGCTACCAAGAGACCCAGTACTTC | CASTLAGGYQETQYF
NA | TRBJ1-2 | TRBV6-1 | TGTGCCAGCAGTGAACTGAGGTTCTATGGCTACACCTTC | CASSELRFYGYTF
TRBD1 | TRBJ1-4 | TRBV5-1 | TGCGCCAGCCGATACCTCTCCGGGACAGGGGGAGAAAAACTGTTTTTT | CASRYLSGTGGEKLFF
NA | TRBJ2-2 | TRBV5-1 | TGCGCCAGCAGCTTGAGAGATCAGGGGATCGCCGGGGAGCTGTTTTTT | CASSLRDQGIAGELFF